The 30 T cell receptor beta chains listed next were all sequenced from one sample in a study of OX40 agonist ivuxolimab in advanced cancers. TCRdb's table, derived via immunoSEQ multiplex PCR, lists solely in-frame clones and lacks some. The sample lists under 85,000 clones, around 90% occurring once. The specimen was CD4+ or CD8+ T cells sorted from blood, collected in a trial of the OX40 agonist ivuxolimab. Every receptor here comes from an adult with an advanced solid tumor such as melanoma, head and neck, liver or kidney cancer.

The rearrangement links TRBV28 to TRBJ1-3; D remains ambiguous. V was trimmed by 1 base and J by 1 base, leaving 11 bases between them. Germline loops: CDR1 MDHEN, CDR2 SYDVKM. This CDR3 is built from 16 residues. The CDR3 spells CASSLLDTSSGNTIYF. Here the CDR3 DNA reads TGTGCCAGCAGTTTATTAGACACTTCGTCTGGAAACACCATATATTTT.

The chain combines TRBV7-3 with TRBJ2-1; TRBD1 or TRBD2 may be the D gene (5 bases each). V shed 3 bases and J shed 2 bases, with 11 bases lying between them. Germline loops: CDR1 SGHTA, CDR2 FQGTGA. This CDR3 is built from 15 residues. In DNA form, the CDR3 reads TGTGCCAGCAGCTTGTCTACGGGACCCTACAATGAGCAGTTCTTC. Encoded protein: CASSLSTGPYNEQFF.

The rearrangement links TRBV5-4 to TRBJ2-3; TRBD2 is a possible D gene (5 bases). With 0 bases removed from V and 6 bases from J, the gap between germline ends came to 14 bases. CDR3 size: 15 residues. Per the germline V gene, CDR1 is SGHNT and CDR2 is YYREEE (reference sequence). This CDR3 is CASSLEGDYTDTQYF. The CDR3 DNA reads TGTGCCAGCAGCTTGGAAGGCGACTACACTGATACGCAGTATTTT.

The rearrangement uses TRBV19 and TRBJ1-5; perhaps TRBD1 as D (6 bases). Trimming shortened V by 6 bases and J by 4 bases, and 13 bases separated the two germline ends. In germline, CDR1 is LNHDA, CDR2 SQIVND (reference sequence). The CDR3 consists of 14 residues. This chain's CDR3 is CASSLTRGNQPQHF. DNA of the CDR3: TGTGCCAGTAGCCTAACGAGGGGGAATCAGCCCCAGCATTTT.

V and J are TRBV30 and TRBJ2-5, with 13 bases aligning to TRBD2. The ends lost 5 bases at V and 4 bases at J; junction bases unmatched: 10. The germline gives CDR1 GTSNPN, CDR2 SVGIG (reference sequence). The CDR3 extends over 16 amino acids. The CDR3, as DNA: TGTGCCTGGGGAATTGGACTAGCGGGAGCCAGAGAGACCCAGTACTTC. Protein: CAWGIGLAGARETQYF.

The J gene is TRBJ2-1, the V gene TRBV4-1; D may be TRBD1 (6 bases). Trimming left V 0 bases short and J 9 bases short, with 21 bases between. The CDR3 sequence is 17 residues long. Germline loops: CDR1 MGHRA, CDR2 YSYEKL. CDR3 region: CASSQDTTRTKGGEQFF. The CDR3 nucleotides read TGCGCCAGCAGCCAAGATACCACTCGAACCAAAGGGGGTGAGCAGTTCTTC.

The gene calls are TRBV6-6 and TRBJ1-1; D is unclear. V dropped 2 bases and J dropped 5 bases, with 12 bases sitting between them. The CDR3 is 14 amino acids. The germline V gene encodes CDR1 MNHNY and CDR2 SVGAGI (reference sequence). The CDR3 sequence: CASSYQPEGTEAFF. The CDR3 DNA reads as TGTGCCAGCAGTTACCAACCGGAGGGAACTGAAGCTTTCTTT.

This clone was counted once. The CDR3 DNA sequence: TGTGCCAGCAGTTCGGGGACAGGGGGCTATGGCTACACCTTC. As protein: CASSSGTGGYGYTF. The chain has TRBV28 and TRBJ1-2, with 11 bases lining up with TRBD1. CDR1 is MDHEN and CDR2 is SYDVKM in the germline V gene. The CDR3 is 14 residues long. The junction had 2 bases not matched to a gene; V was cut back by 4 bases and J by 4 bases.

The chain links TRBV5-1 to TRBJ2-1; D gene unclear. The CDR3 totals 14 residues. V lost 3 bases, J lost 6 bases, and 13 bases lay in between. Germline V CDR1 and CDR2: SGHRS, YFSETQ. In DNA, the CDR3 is TGCGCCAGCAGCTGGTCTACATCAGGCAATGAGCAGTTCTTC. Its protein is CASSWSTSGNEQFF.

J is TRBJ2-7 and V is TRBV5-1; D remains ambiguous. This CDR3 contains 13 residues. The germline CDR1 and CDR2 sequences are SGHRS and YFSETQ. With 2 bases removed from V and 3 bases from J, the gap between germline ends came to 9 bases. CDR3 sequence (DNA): TGCGCCAGCAGCTTATCTTCGGGCTACGAGCAGTACTTC. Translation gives CASSLSSGYEQYF.

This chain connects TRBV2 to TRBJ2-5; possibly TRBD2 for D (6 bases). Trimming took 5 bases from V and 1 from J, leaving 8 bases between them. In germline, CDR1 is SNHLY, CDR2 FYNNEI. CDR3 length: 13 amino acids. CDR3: CASSLATQETQYF. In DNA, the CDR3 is TGTGCCAGCAGTCTAGCGACCCAAGAGACCCAGTACTTC.

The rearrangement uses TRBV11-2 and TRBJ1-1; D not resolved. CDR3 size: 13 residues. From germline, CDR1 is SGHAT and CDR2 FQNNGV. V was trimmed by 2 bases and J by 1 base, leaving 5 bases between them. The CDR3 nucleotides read TGTGCCAGCAGCTTAACCGGGAACACTGAAGCTTTCTTT. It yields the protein CASSLTGNTEAFF.

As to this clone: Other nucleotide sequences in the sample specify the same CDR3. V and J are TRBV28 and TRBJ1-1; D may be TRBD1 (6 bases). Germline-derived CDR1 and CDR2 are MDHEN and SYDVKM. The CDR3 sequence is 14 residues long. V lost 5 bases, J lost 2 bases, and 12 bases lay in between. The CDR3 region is CASSPGTLNTEAFF. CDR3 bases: TGTGCCAGCAGTCCAGGGACACTCAACACTGAAGCTTTCTTT.

As DNA, the CDR3 is TGTGCCAGCGGGACAGGGGAATACAATGAGCAGTTCTTC. This sequence encodes CASGTGEYNEQFF. The V and J genes are TRBV7-6 and TRBJ2-1; TRBD1 matches 10 bases. This CDR3 has 13 amino acids. CDR1 and CDR2 from the germline V gene are SGHVS and FNYEAQ. V gave up 8 bases and J gave up 4 bases; unmatched junction bases: 2.

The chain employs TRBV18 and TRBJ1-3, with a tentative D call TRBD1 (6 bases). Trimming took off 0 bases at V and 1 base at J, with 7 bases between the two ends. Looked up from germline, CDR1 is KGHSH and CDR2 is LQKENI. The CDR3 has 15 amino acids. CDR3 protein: CASSPPGTSGNTIYF. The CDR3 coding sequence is TGTGCCAGCTCACCACCGGGGACATCTGGAAACACCATATATTTT.

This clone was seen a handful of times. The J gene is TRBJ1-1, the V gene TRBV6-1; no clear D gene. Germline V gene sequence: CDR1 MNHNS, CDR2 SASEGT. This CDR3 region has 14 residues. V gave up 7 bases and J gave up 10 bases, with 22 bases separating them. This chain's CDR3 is CASTVGNSNIAAFF. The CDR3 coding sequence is TGTGCCAGCACCGTCGGGAACTCGAACATTGCAGCTTTCTTT.

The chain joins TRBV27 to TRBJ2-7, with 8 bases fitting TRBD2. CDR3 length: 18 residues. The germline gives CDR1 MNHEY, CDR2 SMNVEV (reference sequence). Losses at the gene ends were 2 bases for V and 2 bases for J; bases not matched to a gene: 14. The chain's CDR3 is CASSLGPRGGKQTYEQYF. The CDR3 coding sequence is TGTGCCAGCAGTTTAGGCCCTCGGGGGGGAAAACAGACCTACGAGCAGTACTTC.

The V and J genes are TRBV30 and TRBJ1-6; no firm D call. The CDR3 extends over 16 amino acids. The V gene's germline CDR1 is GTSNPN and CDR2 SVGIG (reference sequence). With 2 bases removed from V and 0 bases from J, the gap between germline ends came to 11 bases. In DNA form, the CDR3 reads TGTGCCTGGAGTCCCCTCATTGGCTCCTATAATTCACCCCTCCACTTT. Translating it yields CAWSPLIGSYNSPLHF.

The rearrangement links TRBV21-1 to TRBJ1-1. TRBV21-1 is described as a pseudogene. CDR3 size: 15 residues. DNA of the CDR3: TGTGCCAGCAGCAAAGGCCCCCATAGGTACACTGAAGCTTTCTTT. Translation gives CASSKGPHRYTEAFF.

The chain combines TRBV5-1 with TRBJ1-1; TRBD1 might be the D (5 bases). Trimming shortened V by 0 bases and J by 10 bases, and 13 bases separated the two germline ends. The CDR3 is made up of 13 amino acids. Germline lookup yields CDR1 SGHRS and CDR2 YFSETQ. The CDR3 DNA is TGCGCCAGCAGCTTGGTAGGAGGGGAGGCAGCTTTCTTT. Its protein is CASSLVGGEAAFF.

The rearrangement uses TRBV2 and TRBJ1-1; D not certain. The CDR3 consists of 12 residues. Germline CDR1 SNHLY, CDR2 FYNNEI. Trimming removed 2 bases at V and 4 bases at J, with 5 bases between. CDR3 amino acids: CASSEMFTEAFF. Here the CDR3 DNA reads TGTGCCAGCAGTGAAATGTTCACTGAAGCTTTCTTT. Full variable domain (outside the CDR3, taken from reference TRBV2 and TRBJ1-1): EPEVTQTPSHQVTQMGQEVILRCVPISNHLYFYWYRQILGQKVEFLVSFYNNEISEKSEIFDDQFSVERPDGSNFTLKIRSTKLEDSAMYFCASSEMFTEAFFGQGTRLTVV.

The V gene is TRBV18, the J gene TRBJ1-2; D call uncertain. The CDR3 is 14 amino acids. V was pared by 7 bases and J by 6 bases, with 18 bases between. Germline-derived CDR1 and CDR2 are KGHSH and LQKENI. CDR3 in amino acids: CASFPASPADGYTF. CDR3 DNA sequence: TGTGCCAGCTTCCCAGCCTCACCGGCGGATGGCTACACCTTC. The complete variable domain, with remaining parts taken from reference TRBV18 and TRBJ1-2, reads NAGVMQNPRHLVRRRGQEARLRCSPMKGHSHVYWYRQLPEEGLKFMVYLQKENIIDESGMPKERFSAEFPKEGPSILRIQQVVRGDSAAYFCASFPASPADGYTFGSGTRLTVV.

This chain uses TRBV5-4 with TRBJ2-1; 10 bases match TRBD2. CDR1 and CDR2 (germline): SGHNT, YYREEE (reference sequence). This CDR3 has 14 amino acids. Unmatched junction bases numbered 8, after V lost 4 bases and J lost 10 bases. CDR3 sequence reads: CASSVEGLAREQFF. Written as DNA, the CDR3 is TGTGCCAGCAGCGTTGAGGGACTAGCGAGGGAGCAGTTCTTC.

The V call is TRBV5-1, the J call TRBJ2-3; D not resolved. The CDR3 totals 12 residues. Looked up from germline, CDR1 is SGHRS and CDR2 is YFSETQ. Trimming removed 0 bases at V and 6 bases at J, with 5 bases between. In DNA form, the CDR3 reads TGCGCCAGCAGCTTGGGGTATGATACGCAGTATTTT. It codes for CASSLGYDTQYF.

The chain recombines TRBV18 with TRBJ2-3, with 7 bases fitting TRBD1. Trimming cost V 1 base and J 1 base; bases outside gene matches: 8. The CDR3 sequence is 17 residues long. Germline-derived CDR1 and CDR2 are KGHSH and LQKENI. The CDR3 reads CASSPLPTGWRTDTQYF. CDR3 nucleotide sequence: TGTGCCAGCTCACCACTCCCGACAGGGTGGCGCACAGATACGCAGTATTTT.

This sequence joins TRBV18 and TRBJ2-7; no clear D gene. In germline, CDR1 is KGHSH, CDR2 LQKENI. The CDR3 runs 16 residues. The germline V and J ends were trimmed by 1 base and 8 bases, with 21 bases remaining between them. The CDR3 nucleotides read TGTGCCAGCTCACCACGCCTTGGAGTTGGGGAAGGGCAGCAGTACTTC. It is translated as CASSPRLGVGEGQQYF.

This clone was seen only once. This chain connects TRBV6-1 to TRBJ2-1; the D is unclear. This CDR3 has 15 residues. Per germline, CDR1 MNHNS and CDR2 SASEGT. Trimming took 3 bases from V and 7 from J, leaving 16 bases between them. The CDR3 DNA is TGTGCCAGCAGTGAGGTCCCTAGTCGAGTGAATGAGCAGTTCTTC. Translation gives CASSEVPSRVNEQFF.

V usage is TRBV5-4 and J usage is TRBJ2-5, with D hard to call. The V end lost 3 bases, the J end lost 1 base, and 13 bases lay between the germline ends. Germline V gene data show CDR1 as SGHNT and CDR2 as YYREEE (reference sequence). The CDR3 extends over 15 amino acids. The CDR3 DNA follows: TGTGCCAGCAGCTCTGGCTGGCAGCTCCAAGAGACCCAGTACTTC. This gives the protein CASSSGWQLQETQYF.

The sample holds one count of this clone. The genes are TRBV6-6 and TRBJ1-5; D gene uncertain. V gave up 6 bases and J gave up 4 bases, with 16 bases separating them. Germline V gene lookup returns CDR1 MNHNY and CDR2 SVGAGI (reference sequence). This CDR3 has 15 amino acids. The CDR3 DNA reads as TGTGCCAGCAGCCATCCCATGGCCAGGAATCAGCCCCAGCATTTT. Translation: CASSHPMARNQPQHF.

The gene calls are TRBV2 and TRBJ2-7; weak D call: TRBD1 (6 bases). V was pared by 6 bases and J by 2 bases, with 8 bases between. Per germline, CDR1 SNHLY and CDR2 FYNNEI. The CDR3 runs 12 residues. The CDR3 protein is CASRAGAYEQYF. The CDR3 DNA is TGTGCCAGCAGGGCAGGGGCCTACGAGCAGTACTTC.